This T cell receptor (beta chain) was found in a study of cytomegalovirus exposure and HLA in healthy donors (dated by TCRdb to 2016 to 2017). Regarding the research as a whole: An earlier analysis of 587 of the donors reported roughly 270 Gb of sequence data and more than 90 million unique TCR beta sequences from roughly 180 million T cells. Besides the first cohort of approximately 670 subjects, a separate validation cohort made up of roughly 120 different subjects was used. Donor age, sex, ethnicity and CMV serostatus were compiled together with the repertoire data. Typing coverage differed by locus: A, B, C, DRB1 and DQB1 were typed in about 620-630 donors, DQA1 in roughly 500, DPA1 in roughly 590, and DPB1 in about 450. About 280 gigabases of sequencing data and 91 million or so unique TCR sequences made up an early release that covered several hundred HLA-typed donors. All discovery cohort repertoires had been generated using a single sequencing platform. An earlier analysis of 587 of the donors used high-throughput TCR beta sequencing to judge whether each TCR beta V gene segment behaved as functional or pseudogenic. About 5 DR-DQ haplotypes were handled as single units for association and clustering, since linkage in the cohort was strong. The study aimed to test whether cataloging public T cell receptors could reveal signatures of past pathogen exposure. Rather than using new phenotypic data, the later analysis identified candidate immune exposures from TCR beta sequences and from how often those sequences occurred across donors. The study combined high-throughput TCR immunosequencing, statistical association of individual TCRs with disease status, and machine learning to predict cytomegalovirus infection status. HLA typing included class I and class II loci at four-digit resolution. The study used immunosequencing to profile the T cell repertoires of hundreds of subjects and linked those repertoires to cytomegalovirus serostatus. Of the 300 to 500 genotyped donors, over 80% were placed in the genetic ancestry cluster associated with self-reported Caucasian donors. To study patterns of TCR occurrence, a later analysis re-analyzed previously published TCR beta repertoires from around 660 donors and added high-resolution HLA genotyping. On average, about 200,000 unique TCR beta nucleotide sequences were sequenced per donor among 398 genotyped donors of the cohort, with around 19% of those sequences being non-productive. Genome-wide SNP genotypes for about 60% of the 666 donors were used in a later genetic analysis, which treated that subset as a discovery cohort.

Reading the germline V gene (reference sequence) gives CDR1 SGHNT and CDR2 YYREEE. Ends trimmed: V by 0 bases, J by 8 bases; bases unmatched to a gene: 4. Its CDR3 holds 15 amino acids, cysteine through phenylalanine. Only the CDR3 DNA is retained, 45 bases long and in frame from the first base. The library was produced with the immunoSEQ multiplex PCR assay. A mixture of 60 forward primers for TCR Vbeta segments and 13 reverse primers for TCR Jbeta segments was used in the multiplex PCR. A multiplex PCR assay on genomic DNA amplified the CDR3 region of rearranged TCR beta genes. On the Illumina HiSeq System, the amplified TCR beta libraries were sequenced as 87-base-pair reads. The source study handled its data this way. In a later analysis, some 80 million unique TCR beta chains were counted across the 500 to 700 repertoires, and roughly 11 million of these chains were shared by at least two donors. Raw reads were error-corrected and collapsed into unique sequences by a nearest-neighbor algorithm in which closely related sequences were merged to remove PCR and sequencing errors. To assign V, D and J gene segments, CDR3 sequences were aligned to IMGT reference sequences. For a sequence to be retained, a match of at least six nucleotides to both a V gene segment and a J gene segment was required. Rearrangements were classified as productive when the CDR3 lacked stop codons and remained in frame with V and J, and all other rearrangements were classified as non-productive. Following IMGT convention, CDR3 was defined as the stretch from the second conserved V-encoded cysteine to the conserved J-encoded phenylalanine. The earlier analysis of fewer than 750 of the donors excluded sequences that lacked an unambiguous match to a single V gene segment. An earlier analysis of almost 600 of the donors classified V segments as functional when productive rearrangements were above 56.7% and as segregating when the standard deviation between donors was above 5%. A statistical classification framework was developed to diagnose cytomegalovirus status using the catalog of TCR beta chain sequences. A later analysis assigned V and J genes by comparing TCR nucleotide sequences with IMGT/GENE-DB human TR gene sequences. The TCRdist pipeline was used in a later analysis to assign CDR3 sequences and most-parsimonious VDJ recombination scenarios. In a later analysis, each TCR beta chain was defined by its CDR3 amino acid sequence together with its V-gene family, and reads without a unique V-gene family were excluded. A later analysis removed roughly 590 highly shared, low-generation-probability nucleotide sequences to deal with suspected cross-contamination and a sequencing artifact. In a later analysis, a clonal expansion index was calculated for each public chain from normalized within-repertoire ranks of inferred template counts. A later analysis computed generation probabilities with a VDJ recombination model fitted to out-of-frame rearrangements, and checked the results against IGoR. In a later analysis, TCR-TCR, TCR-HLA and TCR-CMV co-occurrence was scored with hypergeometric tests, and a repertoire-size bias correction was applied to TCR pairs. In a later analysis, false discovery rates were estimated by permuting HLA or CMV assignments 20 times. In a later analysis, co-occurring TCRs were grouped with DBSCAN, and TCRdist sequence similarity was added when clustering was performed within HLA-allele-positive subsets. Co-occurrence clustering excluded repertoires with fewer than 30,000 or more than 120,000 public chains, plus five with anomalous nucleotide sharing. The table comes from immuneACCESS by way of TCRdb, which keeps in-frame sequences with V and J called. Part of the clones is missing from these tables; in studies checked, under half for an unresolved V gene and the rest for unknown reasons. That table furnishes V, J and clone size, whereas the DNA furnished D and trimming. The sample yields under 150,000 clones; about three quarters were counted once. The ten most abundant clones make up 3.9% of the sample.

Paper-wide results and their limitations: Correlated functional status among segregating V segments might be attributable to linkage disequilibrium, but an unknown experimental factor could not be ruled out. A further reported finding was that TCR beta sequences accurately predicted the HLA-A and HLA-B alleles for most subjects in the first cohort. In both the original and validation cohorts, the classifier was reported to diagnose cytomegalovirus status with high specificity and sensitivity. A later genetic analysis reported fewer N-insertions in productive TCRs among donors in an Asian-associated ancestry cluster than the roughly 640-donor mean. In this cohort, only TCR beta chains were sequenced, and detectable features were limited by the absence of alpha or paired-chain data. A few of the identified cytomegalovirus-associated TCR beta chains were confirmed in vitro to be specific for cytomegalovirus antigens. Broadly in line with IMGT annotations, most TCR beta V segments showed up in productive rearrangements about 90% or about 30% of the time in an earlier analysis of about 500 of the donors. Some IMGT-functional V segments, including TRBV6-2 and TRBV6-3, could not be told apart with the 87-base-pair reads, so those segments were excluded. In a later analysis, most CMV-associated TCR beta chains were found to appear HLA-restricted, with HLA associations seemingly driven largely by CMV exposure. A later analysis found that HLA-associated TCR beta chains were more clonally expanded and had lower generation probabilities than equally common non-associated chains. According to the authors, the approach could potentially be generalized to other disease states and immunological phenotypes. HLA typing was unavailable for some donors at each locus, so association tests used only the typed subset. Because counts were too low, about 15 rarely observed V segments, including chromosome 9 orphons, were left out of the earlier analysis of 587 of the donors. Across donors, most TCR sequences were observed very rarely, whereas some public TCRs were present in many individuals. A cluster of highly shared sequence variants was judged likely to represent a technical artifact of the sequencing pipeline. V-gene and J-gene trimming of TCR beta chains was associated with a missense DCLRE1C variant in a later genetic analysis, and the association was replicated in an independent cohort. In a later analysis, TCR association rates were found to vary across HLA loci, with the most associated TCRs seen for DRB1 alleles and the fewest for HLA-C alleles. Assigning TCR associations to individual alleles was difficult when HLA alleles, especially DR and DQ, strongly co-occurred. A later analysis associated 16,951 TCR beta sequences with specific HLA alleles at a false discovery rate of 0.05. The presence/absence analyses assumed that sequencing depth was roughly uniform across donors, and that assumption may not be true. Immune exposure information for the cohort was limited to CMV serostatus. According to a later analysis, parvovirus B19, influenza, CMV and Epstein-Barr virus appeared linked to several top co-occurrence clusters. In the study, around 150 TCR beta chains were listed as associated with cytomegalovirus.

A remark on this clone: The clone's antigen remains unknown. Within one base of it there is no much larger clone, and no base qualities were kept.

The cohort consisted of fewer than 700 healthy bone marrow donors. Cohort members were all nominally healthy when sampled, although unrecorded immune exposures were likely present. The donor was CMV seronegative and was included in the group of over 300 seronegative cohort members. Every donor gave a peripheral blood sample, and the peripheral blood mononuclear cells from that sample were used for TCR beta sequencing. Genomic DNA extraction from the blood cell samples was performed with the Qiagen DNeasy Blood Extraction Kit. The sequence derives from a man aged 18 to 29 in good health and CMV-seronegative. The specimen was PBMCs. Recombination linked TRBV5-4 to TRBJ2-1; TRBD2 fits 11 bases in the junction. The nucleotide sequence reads TGTGCCAGCAGCTTGGTTAGCGGGAGGGCGGATGAGCAGTTCTTC. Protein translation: CASSLVSGRADEQFF.